A single sample is the source of the 29 T cell receptor beta chains below, sequenced in a study of T cells after yellow fever vaccination. TCRdb itself ran the 5' RACE reads through MiXCR, one entry per CDR3 protein. The repertoire includes around 310,000 distinct CDR3 sequences, around 4% of them detected once, and around a quarter sits in the top ten. Sequences were derived from PBMCs, sampled on the day of the yellow fever booster vaccination. The receptors originated from a young man who received the YFV17D yellow fever vaccine.

Many counts were recorded for this clonotype. The V and J genes are TRBV5-1 and TRBJ2-5; D tentatively fits TRBD1 or TRBD2 (5 bases each). Germline V CDR1 and CDR2: SGHRS, YFSETQ. There are 16 residues in the CDR3. The V end was cut by 0 bases, the J end by 1 base, with 13 bases between. CDR3 sequence reads: CASSLDQGRPQETQYF. The CDR3 region has the DNA TGCGCCAGCAGCTTGGATCAGGGACGCCCCCAAGAGACCCAGTACTTC.

This clonotype was recorded a few times. The genes are TRBV4-1 and TRBJ2-1; TRBD2 is a possible D gene (5 bases). Germline CDR1 reads MGHRA; CDR2 reads YSYEKL. The length of the CDR3 is 15 residues. With 0 bases removed from V and 3 bases from J, the gap between germline ends came to 9 bases. The CDR3 protein is CASSQEEASYNEQFF. CDR3 in DNA: TGCGCCAGCAGCCAAGAGGAGGCGAGCTACAATGAGCAGTTCTTC.

There are a few counts of this clonotype. This chain links TRBV20-1 with TRBJ2-3; 8 bases fit TRBD1. The CDR3 length is 15 residues. V lost 6 bases and J lost 4; bases outside the gene matches: 12. Germline lookup yields CDR1 DFQATT and CDR2 SNEGSKA (reference sequence). CDR3 amino acids: CSAEGQVDRPDTQYF. The DNA of the CDR3 is TGCAGTGCCGAGGGACAGGTTGATAGGCCAGATACGCAGTATTTT.

The chain is built from TRBV5-6 and TRBJ2-7, with D uncertain. The CDR3 runs to 14 residues. Trimming cost V 0 bases and J 4 bases, with 11 bases left between them. Germline values: CDR1 SGHDT, CDR2 YYEEEE. CDR3 loop: CASSLGGFRYEQYV. In DNA, the CDR3 is TGTGCCAGCAGCTTGGGGGGTTTCAGATACGAGCAGTACGTC.

This chain uses TRBV27 with TRBJ2-7, with D tentatively TRBD2 (6 bases). Trimming stripped 6 bases from V and 2 bases from J, with 14 bases between. Germline lookup yields CDR1 MNHEY and CDR2 SMNVEV (reference sequence). The CDR3 length is 14 residues. Here the CDR3 reads CASSPGRTTYEQYF. The CDR3 nucleotides are TGTGCCAGCAGCCCCGGACGGACTACCTACGAGCAGTACTTC.

Many counts were recorded for this clonotype. V gene TRBV7-8 combines with J gene TRBJ2-2; D remains ambiguous. Trimming took 0 bases from V and 7 from J, leaving 3 bases between them. The CDR3 is 12 residues long. Per germline, CDR1 SGHVS and CDR2 FQNEAQ. CDR3 residues: CASSLAIGELFF. In DNA, the CDR3 is TGTGCCAGCAGCTTAGCCATCGGGGAGCTGTTTTTT.

The V call is TRBV12-3 or TRBV12-4, the J call TRBJ2-2; D uncertain. The CDR3 loop spans 16 amino acids. Trimming cost V 4 bases and J 7 bases, with 19 bases left between them. Written as DNA, the CDR3 is TGTGCCAGCAGTTCTTCTTGGGCAGGAGAGCGCGGGGAGCTGTTTTTT. Protein sequence: CASSSSWAGERGELFF.

J is TRBJ2-1 and V is TRBV13, with TRBD1 as a possible D gene (5 bases). The CDR3 sequence is 16 residues long. Per the germline V gene, CDR1 is PRHDT and CDR2 is FYEKMQ (reference sequence). The V end was cut by 5 bases, the J end by 4 bases, with 18 bases between. The CDR3 here is CASSLVKSDRYNEQFF. As DNA, the CDR3 is TGTGCCAGCAGCCTAGTGAAAAGCGACAGATACAATGAGCAGTTCTTC. The full variable domain, its missing parts supplied by reference TRBV13 and TRBJ2-1, is AAGVIQSPRHLIKEKRETATLKCYPIPRHDTVYWYQQGPGQDPQFLISFYEKMQSDKGSIPDRFSAQQFSDYHSELNMSSLELGDSALYFCASSLVKSDRYNEQFFGPGTRLTVL.

In this sample, this clonotype turned up a few times. The J gene is TRBJ2-3, the V gene TRBV7-9; possibly TRBD1 for D (6 bases). Germline V gene data show CDR1 as SEHNR and CDR2 as FQNEAQ (reference sequence). V lost 1 base and J 2 bases, leaving 10 bases between the germline ends. This CDR3 region has 15 residues. CDR3 amino acids: CASSLVTGNTDTQYF. CDR3 in DNA: TGTGCCAGCAGCTTAGTGACAGGCAACACAGATACGCAGTATTTT.

This clonotype was picked up many times. The V and J genes are TRBV5-6 and TRBJ1-5; 7 nucleotides match TRBD1. Unmatched junction bases numbered 3, after V lost 3 bases and J lost 6 bases. CDR1 and CDR2 (germline): SGHDT, YYEEEE. This CDR3 is built from 13 residues. CDR3 amino acids: CASSSDRAQPQHF. The CDR3 nucleotides read TGTGCCAGCAGCTCCGACAGGGCTCAGCCCCAGCATTTT. Full variable domain (outside the CDR3, taken from reference TRBV5-6 and TRBJ1-5): DAGVTQSPTHLIKTRGQQVTLRCSPKSGHDTVSWYQQALGQGPQFIFQYYEEEERQRGNFPDRFSGHQFPNYSSELNVNALLLGDSALYLCASSSDRAQPQHFGDGTRLSIL.

This clonotype was detected many times. V is TRBV5-1 and J is TRBJ2-5, with 10 bases that match TRBD2. Germline V gene data show CDR1 as SGHRS and CDR2 as YFSETQ. V shed 1 base, J shed 2 bases, and the junction held 2 bases outside the gene matches. This CDR3 spans 15 amino acids. CDR3 sequence: CASSLSSGGQETQYF. CDR3 nucleotide sequence: TGCGCCAGCAGCTTGTCTAGCGGGGGACAAGAGACCCAGTACTTC.

This clonotype showed up many times. J is TRBJ2-5 and V is TRBV7-2, with 7 bases that match TRBD1. The length of the CDR3 is 13 residues. The V gene's germline CDR1 is SGHTA and CDR2 FQGNSA. Trimming at V came to 4 bases and at J to 3 bases, leaving 2 bases not matched to a gene. CDR3 coding DNA: TGTGCCAGCAGCTCCGGACAGGAAGAGACCCAGTACTTC. As protein: CASSSGQEETQYF. The full variable domain, completed using reference TRBV7-2 and TRBJ2-5, is GAGVSQSPSNKVTEKGKDVELRCDPISGHTALYWYRQSLGQGLEFLIYFQGNSAPDKSGLPSDRFSAERTGGSVSTLTIQRTQQEDSAVYLCASSSGQEETQYFGPGTRLLVL.

V is TRBV6-2 or TRBV6-3 and J is TRBJ2-2, with unresolved D. Germline CDR1 MNHEY, CDR2 SVGEGT. V lost 0 bases, J lost 2 bases, and 4 bases lay in between. The CDR3 is made up of 14 amino acids. CDR3 in amino acids: CASSYSYNTGELFF. The CDR3 DNA reads as TGTGCCAGCAGTTACTCGTATAACACCGGGGAGCTGTTTTTT.

The chain links TRBV2 to TRBJ2-2, with 8 positions matching TRBD1. The CDR3 length is 16 residues. Germline V gene data show CDR1 as SNHLY and CDR2 as FYNNEI. The chain's CDR3 is CAITERQGLYTGELFF. Written as DNA, the CDR3 is TGTGCAATCACGGAAAGACAGGGGTTATACACCGGGGAGCTGTTTTTT.

This clonotype was observed at least ten times. The chain joins TRBV20-1 to TRBJ1-6; no clear D. The germline V gene encodes CDR1 DFQATT and CDR2 SNEGSKA (reference sequence). V was trimmed by 1 base and J by 0 bases, leaving 7 bases between them. The CDR3 length is 15 residues. The chain's CDR3 is CSARVGGSYNSPLHF. CDR3 DNA sequence: TGCAGTGCTAGAGTCGGCGGCTCCTATAATTCACCCCTCCACTTT.

The rearrangement uses TRBV5-4 and TRBJ1-6; 8 bases are shared with TRBD1. CDR3 size: 15 residues. The ends lost 4 bases at V and 10 bases at J; junction bases unmatched: 10. Germline lookup yields CDR1 SGHNT and CDR2 YYREEE (reference sequence). Here the CDR3 reads CASSLTGALLSPLHF. CDR3 coding DNA: TGTGCCAGCAGCCTGACAGGGGCTCTTCTGTCACCCCTCCACTTT.

At least ten counts were recorded for this clonotype. This chain joins TRBV5-1 and TRBJ2-3; D is possibly TRBD2 (7 bases). Germline CDR1 and CDR2: SGHRS and YFSETQ. CDR3 size: 13 residues. V was shortened by 4 bases and J by 3 bases, with 9 bases between the two germline ends. The CDR3 region has the DNA TGCGCCAGCAGCGAGGGGGGGACAGATACGCAGTATTTT. This encodes CASSEGGTDTQYF.

This clonotype was seen repeatedly, ten times or more. The V and J genes are TRBV5-1 and TRBJ2-3; the D is unclear. Between the trimmed V and J ends, which lost 0 bases and 1 base, there was a span of 12 bases. Germline V gene lookup returns CDR1 SGHRS and CDR2 YFSETQ. The CDR3 has 16 amino acids. CDR3: CASSLEVSGGTDTQYF. The CDR3 DNA sequence: TGCGCCAGCAGCTTGGAAGTGTCTGGGGGCACAGATACGCAGTATTTT.

V and J are TRBV19 and TRBJ1-6; weak D call: TRBD1 (5 bases). CDR1 LNHDA and CDR2 SQIVND come from the germline V gene (reference sequence). The CDR3 runs to 14 residues. V lost 10 bases and J lost 5, with 15 bases in between. In DNA, the CDR3 is TGTGCCACCACTGACAGCCCTAATAATTCACCCCTCCACTTT. This codes for CATTDSPNNSPLHF.

This clonotype occurred many times. The chain couples TRBV12-3 or TRBV12-4 to TRBJ2-6; D gene uncertain. The CDR3 extends over 13 amino acids. V gave up 6 bases and J gave up 1 base, with 4 bases separating them. CDR3 nucleotide sequence: TGTGCCAGCAGCTTTTCTGGGGCCAACGTCCTGACTTTC. Protein: CASSFSGANVLTF.

The rearrangement links TRBV27 to TRBJ1-6, with D perhaps TRBD1 (5 bases). The CDR3 contains 15 residues. V was clipped by 1 base and J by 8 bases, with 12 bases between them. Germline V gene lookup returns CDR1 MNHEY and CDR2 SMNVEV (reference sequence). The CDR3 loop reads CASSLFTGAHSPLHF. Here the CDR3 DNA reads TGTGCCAGCAGTTTATTTACAGGCGCTCATTCACCCCTCCACTTT.

This clonotype was detected ten times or more. The V and J genes are TRBV6-5 and TRBJ2-3, with D unclear. The V end lost 2 bases, the J end lost 4 bases, and 7 bases lay between the germline ends. The V gene's germline CDR1 is MNHEY and CDR2 SVGAGI. CDR3 length equals 13 residues. CDR3 protein: CASSYGWADTQYF. The CDR3 nucleotides read TGTGCCAGCAGTTACGGGTGGGCAGATACGCAGTATTTT.

This clonotype was counted many times. The V and J genes are TRBV7-9 and TRBJ2-1; 7 positions match TRBD1. Looked up from germline, CDR1 is SEHNR and CDR2 is FQNEAQ (reference sequence). Losses at the gene ends were 4 bases for V and 7 bases for J; bases not matched to a gene: 16. This CDR3 has 17 residues. The CDR3 reads CASSSLLTGRWGNEQFF. CDR3 nucleotides: TGTGCCAGCAGCTCCCTCCTGACAGGGCGATGGGGTAATGAGCAGTTCTTC.

This clonotype appeared many times. The gene calls are TRBV29-1 and TRBJ2-2; 8 nucleotides align to TRBD2. Germline V lookup: CDR1 SQVTM, CDR2 ANQGSEA. Trimming took 7 bases from V and 0 from J; bases not matched to a gene: 4. The CDR3 has 14 amino acids. The CDR3 DNA is TGCAGCGCCACGGGGGGGCCGAACACCGGGGAGCTGTTTTTT. Residues: CSATGGPNTGELFF.

The chain is built from TRBV10-3 and TRBJ2-1, with 11 bases lining up with TRBD1. The germline gives CDR1 ENHRY, CDR2 SYGVKD. The CDR3 runs 12 residues. The V segment lost 11 bases and the J segment 6 bases; nucleotides outside the gene matches: 3. The CDR3 region has the DNA TGTGCCGGAGGACAGGGGGCCAATGAGCAGTTCTTC. Translation: CAGGQGANEQFF.

The sample holds many counts of this clonotype. The chain is built from TRBV5-1 and TRBJ2-1; no clear D gene. The CDR3 is 16 residues long. Trimming removed 0 bases at V and 3 bases at J, with 13 bases between. Germline CDR1 is SGHRS and CDR2 is YFSETQ. This chain's CDR3 is CASSLGRRPHYNEQFF. The CDR3 DNA reads TGCGCCAGCAGCTTGGGACGGCGGCCCCACTACAATGAGCAGTTCTTC. Combining the CDR3 with reference TRBV5-1 and TRBJ2-1 gives the whole variable domain KAGVTQTPRYLIKTRGQQVTLSCSPISGHRSVSWYQQTPGQGLQFLFEYFSETQRNKGNFPGRFSGRQFSNSRSEMNVSTLELGDSALYLCASSLGRRPHYNEQFFGPGTRLTVL.

This clonotype was recorded a few times. The chain carries TRBV24-1 and TRBJ2-5; 7 nucleotides line up with TRBD1. V was clipped by 3 bases and J by 1 base; unmatched bases: 7. Germline V gives CDR1 KGHDR, CDR2 SFDVKD. This CDR3 is 16 amino acids long. The DNA for the CDR3 is TGTGCCACCAGTGATGGGGACAGAAGTATCCAAGAGACCCAGTACTTC. Translated, it gives CATSDGDRSIQETQYF.

The sample holds a few counts of this clonotype. V is TRBV27 and J is TRBJ2-7; D uncertain. This CDR3 is built from 15 residues. The germline V gene encodes CDR1 MNHEY and CDR2 SMNVEV (reference sequence). Trimming pared 5 bases from V and 4 bases from J, leaving 18 bases between. In DNA form, the CDR3 reads TGTGCCAGCAGTCCACCGCCGGGTCCCTTTTACGAGCAGTACTTC. Encoded protein: CASSPPPGPFYEQYF.

This clonotype came up many times. V and J are TRBV6-1 and TRBJ2-7, with D possibly being TRBD1 (6 bases). The germline V gene encodes CDR1 MNHNS and CDR2 SASEGT. V was clipped by 7 bases and J by 2 bases, with 9 bases between them. This CDR3 region has 12 residues. CDR3 in amino acids: CASTRGTYEQYF. The CDR3 coding sequence is TGTGCCAGCACCAGGGGTACCTACGAGCAGTACTTC.